Listed here are 12 T cell receptor beta chains from one sample, sequenced in a study of identical twins. TCRdb ran MiXCR on the 5' RACE reads and lists one entry per CDR3 protein. The data hold about 150,000 distinct CDR3 sequences, with approximately 3.5% observed a single time. The sequenced sample was memory T cells sorted from blood. The receptors were gathered from a man younger than 35 in good health.

This clonotype occurred many times. The V and J genes are TRBV6-1 and TRBJ1-5; D might be TRBD1 (6 bases). From germline, CDR1 is MNHNS and CDR2 SASEGT. Trimming pared 5 bases from V and 0 bases from J, leaving 11 bases between. The CDR3 loop spans 15 amino acids. The CDR3 region has the DNA TGTGCCAGCAGTAGGGGACACCTTAGCAATCAGCCCCAGCATTTT. It is translated as CASSRGHLSNQPQHF.

This clonotype occurred many times. The chain couples TRBV10-3 to TRBJ2-5; perhaps TRBD1 as D (5 bases). This CDR3 contains 13 residues. Trimming removed 5 bases from V and 2 bases from J, with 9 bases in between. In germline, CDR1 is ENHRY, CDR2 SYGVKD. The CDR3 sequence: CAISPGIQETQYF. CDR3 DNA sequence: TGTGCCATCAGTCCAGGGATTCAAGAGACCCAGTACTTC.

This clonotype was recorded at least ten times. The chain has TRBV9 and TRBJ2-7; the D gene is possibly TRBD2 (6 bases). Germline loops: CDR1 SGDLS, CDR2 YYNGEE. V was pared by 3 bases and J by 0 bases, with 13 bases between. The CDR3 length is 15 residues. The DNA of the CDR3 is TGTGCCAGCAGCGAATCAGTGGGAGGCTCCTACGAGCAGTACTTC. Amino acids: CASSESVGGSYEQYF.

This clonotype was counted ten times or more. The genes are TRBV3-1 and TRBJ2-3; D gene unclear. CDR3 length equals 13 residues. Germline CDR1 reads LGHDT; CDR2 reads YNNKEL (reference sequence). V shed 4 bases and J shed 9 bases, with 14 bases lying between them. This CDR3 is CASSPSSRQTQYF. The CDR3 nucleotides are TGTGCCAGCAGCCCCTCATCCAGACAAACGCAGTATTTT.

This clonotype has at least ten counts. This rearrangement joins TRBV15 to TRBJ2-3; 13 bases are shared with TRBD2. V dropped 5 bases and J dropped 4; count of bases not matched to a gene: 6. The CDR3 loop spans 16 amino acids. Germline V CDR1 and CDR2: LNHNV, YYDKDF (reference sequence). The CDR3 DNA sequence: TGTGCCACCAGCTCCCGACTAGCGGGAGGCCCAGATACGCAGTATTTT. This sequence encodes CATSSRLAGGPDTQYF.

There are many counts of this clonotype. CDR3 bases: TGTGCCAGCAGTTACCTGACTAGCGGGAGGGCCCTAAGATTTAAGACCGGGGAGCTGTTTTTT. As protein: CASSYLTSGRALRFKTGELFF. The chain combines TRBV6-2 or TRBV6-3 with TRBJ2-2; TRBD2 matches 14 bases. The CDR3 is made up of 21 amino acids. The germline gives CDR1 MNHEY, CDR2 SVGEGT. The J segment lost 5 bases and the V segment lost 2 bases, leaving 16 bases of the junction unmatched.

This chain connects TRBV14 to TRBJ2-5; TRBD2 is a possible D gene (5 bases). CDR1 SGHDN and CDR2 FVKESK come from the germline V gene. V was trimmed by 4 bases and J by 0 bases, leaving 12 bases between them. The CDR3 has 15 residues. The CDR3 nucleotides are TGTGCCAGCAGCCCAGGACGGCGGGACCAAGAGACCCAGTACTTC. This gives the protein CASSPGRRDQETQYF.

At least ten counts were recorded for this clonotype. The chain uses TRBV20-1 and TRBJ2-3, with D perhaps matching TRBD2 (5 bases). The CDR3 has 17 residues. Germline V gene lookup returns CDR1 DFQATT and CDR2 SNEGSKA (reference sequence). Trimming took 3 bases from V and 2 from J, leaving 21 bases between them. CDR3 coding DNA: TGCAGTGCTAGTGGAGGAGATCTAGGGTCTAACACAGATACGCAGTATTTT. It encodes CSASGGDLGSNTDTQYF.

This clonotype was recorded at least ten times. This rearrangement joins TRBV7-2 to TRBJ2-1; 8 positions agree with TRBD2. The J segment lost 6 bases and the V segment lost 3 bases, leaving 7 bases of the junction unmatched. CDR3 length: 15 residues. Germline CDR1 SGHTA, CDR2 FQGNSA. The CDR3 sequence: CASSFYSAGANEQFF. The CDR3 DNA is TGTGCCAGCAGCTTTTATTCAGCGGGAGCCAATGAGCAGTTCTTC.

This clonotype was counted a few times. V is TRBV7-2 and J is TRBJ1-1; perhaps TRBD1 as D (5 bases). The germline gives CDR1 SGHTA, CDR2 FQGNSA. The CDR3 runs to 13 residues. V lost 4 bases and J 3 bases, leaving 9 bases between the germline ends. The CDR3 region is CASSWDGYTEAFF. The CDR3 DNA follows: TGTGCCAGCAGCTGGGACGGCTACACTGAAGCTTTCTTT.

This clonotype showed up many times. V gene TRBV10-3 combines with J gene TRBJ1-2; no definite D call. There are 14 residues in the CDR3. Germline-derived CDR1 and CDR2 are ENHRY and SYGVKD. V was trimmed by 3 bases and J by 0 bases, leaving 8 bases between them. The CDR3 region is CAISDTGSNYGYTF. Written as DNA, the CDR3 is TGTGCCATCAGTGATACCGGGTCTAACTATGGCTACACCTTC.

Many counts were recorded for this clonotype. This chain joins TRBV12-3 or TRBV12-4 and TRBJ2-5; TRBD1 agrees at 9 bases. V lost 3 bases to trimming and J lost 4 bases; unmatched junction nucleotides: 6. CDR3 size: 15 residues. In DNA form, the CDR3 reads TGTGCCAGCAGTTTGGGGACAGGGACGAGAGAGACCCAGTACTTC. This codes for CASSLGTGTRETQYF.